This TCR beta chain was identified during a study of blood T cell repertoires in COVID-19. The CDR3 has 12 residues. Germline lookup yields CDR1 LNHNV and CDR2 YYDKDF (reference sequence). The V and J ends lost 6 bases and 5 bases, in that order; junction bases with no gene match: 3. Repertoires were generated with immunoSEQ multiplex PCR, while TCRdb's copy carries only in-frame clones and drops some. The table includes 150,000 to 200,000 clones, around 84% detected once. The chain combines TRBV15 with TRBJ2-5; 7 bases line up with TRBD2. The source material was PBMCs or T cells enriched from blood (not recorded which). The sequence was collected from a middle-aged man who had recovered from COVID-19. The CDR3 spells CATRPGGETQYF. For the CDR3, the DNA is TGTGCCACCAGACCCGGGGGGGAGACCCAGTACTTC.